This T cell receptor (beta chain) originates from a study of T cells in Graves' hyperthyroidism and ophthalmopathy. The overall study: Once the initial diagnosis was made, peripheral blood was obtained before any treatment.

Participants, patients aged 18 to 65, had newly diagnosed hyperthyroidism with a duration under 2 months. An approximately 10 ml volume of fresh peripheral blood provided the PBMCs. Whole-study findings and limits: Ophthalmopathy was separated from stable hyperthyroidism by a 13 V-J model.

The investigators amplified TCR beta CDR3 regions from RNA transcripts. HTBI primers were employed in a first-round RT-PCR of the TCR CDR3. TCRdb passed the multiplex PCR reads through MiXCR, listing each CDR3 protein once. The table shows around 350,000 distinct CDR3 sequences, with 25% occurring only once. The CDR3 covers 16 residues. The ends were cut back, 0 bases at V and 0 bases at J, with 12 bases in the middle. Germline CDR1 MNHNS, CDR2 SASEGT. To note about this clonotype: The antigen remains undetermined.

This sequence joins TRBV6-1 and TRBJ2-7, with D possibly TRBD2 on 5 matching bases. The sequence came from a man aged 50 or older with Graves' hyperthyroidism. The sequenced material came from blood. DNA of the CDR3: TGTGCCAGCAGTGAAGCAGCGGCAGCATCCTCCTACGAGCAGTACTTC. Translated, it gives CASSEAAAASSYEQYF.